The present entry profiles one TCR beta chain with its context. This entry comes from a study of blood T cell repertoires in COVID-19. Across the study: Acute and convalescent COVID-19 samples came from the United States, Italy and Spain. PBMCs, B-cell-depleted T cells, or T cells were the source of the cDNA or gDNA that made up the material.

Original handling: It was from reference gene primer amplification that nucleated cell counts were estimated. Method: immunoSEQ multiplex PCR; TCRdb's copy keeps in-frame clones and lacks some. V and J calls and clone size are given by that table; D and trimming were obtained from the DNA. The data hold about 350,000 clones, with around 90% observed a single time. V gave up 5 bases and J gave up 11 bases, with 16 bases separating them. Germline V gene data show CDR1 as SGHNT and CDR2 as YYREEE (reference sequence). This CDR3 is 12 amino acids long. The J gene is TRBJ1-1, the V gene TRBV5-4, with TRBD1 as a possible D gene (6 bases). Sample: peripheral blood. The sequence was collected from a woman aged 18-35 years who had recovered from COVID-19. The CDR3 reads CASRLDTGHAFF. The DNA for the CDR3 is TGTGCCAGCAGACTTGATACAGGGCACGCTTTCTTT.